This T cell receptor beta chain comes out of a study of blood T cell repertoires in COVID-19. About the study: Donors in the United States, Italy and Spain gave samples during acute or convalescent COVID-19. Sources were T cells, B-cell-depleted T cells, or PBMCs; the material itself was cDNA or gDNA.

In the original analysis: Estimation of nucleated cell counts was performed using reference gene primer amplification. Generated by immunoSEQ multiplex PCR, the TCRdb table keeps only in-frame clones and is missing some. The V and J calls and clone size are taken from that table; D and trimming were inferred from the DNA. This sample has 400,000 to 550,000 clones, with around 89% found just once. The CDR3 has 15 residues. Germline loops: CDR1 SGHTS, CDR2 YDEGEE. Deletions cut 0 bases from V and 0 bases from J, with 7 bases between. This sequence was found in a woman in her twenties or thirties with acute or convalescent COVID-19. The rearrangement links TRBV5-8 to TRBJ1-5; D is uncertain. The specimen sequenced was peripheral blood. CDR3 region: CASSLGQFSNQPQHF. CDR3 bases: TGTGCCAGCAGCTTGGGTCAGTTTAGCAATCAGCCCCAGCATTTT. The variable domain in full, completed from reference TRBV5-8 and TRBJ1-5, reads EAGVTQSPTHLIKTRGQQATLRCSPISGHTSVYWYQQALGLGLQFLLWYDEGEERNRGNFPPRFSGRQFPNYSSELNVNALELEDSALYLCASSLGQFSNQPQHFGDGTRLSIL.